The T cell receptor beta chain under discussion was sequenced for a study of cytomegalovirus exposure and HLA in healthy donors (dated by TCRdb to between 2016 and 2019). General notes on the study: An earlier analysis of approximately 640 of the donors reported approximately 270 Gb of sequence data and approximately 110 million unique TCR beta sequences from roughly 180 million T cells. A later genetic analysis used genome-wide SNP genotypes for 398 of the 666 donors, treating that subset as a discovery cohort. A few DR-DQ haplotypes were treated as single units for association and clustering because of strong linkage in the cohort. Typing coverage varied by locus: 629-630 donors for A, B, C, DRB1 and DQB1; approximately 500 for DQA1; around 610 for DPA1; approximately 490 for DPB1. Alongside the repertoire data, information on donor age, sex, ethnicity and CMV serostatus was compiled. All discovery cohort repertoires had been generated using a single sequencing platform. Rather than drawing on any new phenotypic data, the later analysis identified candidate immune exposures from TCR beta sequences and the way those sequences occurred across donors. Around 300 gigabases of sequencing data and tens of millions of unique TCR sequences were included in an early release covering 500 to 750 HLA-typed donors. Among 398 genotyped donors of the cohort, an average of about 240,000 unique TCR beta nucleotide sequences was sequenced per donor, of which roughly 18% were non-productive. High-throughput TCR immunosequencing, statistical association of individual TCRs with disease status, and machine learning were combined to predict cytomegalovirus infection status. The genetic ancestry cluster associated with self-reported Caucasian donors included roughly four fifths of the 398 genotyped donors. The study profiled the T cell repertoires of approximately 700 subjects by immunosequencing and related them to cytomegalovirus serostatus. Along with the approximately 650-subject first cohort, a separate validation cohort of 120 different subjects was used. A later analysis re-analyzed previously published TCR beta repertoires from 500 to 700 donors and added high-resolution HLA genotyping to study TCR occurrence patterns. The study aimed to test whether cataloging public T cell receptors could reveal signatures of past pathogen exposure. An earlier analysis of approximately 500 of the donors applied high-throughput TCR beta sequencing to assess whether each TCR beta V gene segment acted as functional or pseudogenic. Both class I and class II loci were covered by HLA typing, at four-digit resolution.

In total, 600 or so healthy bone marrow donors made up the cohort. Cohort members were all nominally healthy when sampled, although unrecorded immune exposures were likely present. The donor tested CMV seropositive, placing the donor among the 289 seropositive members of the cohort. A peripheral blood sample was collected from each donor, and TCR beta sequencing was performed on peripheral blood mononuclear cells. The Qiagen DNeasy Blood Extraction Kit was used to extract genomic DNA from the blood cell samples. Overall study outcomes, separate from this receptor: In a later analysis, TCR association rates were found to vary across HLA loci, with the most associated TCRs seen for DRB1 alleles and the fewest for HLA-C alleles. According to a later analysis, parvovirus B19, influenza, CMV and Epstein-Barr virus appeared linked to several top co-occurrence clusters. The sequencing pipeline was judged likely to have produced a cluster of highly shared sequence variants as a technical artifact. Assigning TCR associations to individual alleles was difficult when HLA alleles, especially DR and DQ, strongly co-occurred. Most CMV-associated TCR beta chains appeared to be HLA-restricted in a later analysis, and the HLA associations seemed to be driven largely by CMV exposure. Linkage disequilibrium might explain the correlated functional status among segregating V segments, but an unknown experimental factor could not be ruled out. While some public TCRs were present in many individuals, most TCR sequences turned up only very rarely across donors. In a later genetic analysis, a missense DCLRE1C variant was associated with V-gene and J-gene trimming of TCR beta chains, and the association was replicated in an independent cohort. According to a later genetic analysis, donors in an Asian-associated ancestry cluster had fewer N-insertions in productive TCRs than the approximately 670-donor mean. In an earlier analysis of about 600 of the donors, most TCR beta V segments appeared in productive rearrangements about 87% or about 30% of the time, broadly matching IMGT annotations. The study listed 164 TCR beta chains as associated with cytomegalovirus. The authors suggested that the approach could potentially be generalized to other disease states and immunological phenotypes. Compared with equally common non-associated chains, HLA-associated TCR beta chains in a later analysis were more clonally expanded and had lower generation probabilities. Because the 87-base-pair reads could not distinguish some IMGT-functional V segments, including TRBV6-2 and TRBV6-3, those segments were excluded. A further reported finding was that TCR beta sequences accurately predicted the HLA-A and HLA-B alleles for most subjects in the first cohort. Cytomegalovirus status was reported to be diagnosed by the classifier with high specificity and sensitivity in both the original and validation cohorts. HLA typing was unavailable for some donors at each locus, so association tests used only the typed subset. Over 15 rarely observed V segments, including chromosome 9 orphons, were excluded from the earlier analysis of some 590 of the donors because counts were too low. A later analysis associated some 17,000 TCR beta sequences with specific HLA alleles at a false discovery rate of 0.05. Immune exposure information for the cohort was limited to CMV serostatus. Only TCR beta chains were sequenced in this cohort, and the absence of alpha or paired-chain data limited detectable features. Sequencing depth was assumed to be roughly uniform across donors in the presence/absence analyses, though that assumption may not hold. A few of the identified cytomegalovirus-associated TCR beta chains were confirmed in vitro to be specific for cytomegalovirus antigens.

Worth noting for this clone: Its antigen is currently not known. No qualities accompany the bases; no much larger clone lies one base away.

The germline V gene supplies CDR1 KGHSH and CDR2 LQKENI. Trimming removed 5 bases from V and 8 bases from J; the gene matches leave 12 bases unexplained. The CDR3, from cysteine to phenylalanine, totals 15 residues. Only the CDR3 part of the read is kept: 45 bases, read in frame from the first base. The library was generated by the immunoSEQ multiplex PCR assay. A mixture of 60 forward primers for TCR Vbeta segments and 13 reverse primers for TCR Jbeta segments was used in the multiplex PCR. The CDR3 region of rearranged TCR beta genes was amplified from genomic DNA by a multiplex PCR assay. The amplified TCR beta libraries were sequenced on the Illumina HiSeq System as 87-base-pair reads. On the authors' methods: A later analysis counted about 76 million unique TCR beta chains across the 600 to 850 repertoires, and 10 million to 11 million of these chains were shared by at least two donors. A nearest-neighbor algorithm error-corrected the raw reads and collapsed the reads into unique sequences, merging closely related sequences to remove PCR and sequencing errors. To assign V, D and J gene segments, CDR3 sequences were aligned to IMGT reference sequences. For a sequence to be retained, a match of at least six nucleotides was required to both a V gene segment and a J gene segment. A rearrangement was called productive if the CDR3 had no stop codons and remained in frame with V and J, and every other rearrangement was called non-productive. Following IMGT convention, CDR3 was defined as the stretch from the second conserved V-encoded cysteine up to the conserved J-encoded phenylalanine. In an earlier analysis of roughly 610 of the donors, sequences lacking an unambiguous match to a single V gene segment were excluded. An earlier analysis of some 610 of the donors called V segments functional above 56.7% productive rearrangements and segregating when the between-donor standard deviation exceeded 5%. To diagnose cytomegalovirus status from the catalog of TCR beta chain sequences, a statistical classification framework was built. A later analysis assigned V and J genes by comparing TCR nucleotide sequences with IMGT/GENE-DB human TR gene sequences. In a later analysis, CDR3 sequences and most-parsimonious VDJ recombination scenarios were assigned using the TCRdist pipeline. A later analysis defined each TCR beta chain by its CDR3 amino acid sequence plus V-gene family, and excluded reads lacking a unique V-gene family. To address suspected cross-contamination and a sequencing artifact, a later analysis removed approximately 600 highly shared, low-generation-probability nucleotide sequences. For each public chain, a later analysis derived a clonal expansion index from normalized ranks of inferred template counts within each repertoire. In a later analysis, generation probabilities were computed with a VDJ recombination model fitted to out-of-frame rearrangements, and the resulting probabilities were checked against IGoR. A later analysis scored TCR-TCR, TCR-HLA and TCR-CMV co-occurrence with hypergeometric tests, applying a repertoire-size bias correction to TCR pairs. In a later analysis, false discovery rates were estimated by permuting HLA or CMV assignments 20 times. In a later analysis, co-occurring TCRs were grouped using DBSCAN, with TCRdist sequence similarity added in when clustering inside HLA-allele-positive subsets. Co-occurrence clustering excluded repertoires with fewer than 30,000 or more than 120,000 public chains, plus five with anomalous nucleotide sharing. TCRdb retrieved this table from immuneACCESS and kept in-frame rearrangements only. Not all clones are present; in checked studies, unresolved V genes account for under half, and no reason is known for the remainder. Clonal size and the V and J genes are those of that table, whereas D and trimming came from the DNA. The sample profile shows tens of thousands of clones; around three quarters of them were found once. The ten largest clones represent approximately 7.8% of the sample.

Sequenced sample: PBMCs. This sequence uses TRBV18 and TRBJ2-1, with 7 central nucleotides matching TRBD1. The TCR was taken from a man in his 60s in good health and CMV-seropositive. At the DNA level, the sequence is TGTGCCAGCTCAGTGAGACAGGGAATTTTGGATGAGCAGTTCTTC. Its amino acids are CASSVRQGILDEQFF.